In this sample, the clone carrying this T cell receptor (beta chain) turned up many times. TCR beta CDR3 region amplification was performed from RNA transcripts. The HTBI primer set served for first-round RT-PCR of the TCR CDR3. Each CDR3 protein gets one entry after TCRdb re-called the multiplex PCR reads with MiXCR. The sample contains 450,000 to 600,000 distinct CDR3 sequences, 11% to 15% of which appear only once. V was shortened by 2 bases and J by 8 bases, with 14 bases between the two germline ends. The germline gives CDR1 SGHKS, CDR2 YYEKEE (reference sequence). The length of the CDR3 is 14 residues. This sample was included in a study of T cells in Graves' hyperthyroidism and ophthalmopathy.

This sequence originates from a middle-aged woman with Graves' hyperthyroidism. The material sequenced was blood. The chain has TRBV5-5 and TRBJ2-1; D remains unclear. In nucleotides, the CDR3 is TGTGCCAGCAGCTTCGATCCTGCATCGGATGAGCAGTTCTTC. Protein product: CASSFDPASDEQFF.